A single sample gave rise to the 18 T cell receptor beta chains below, sequenced in a study of blood T cell repertoires in COVID-19. TCRdb keeps only in-frame clones here, not all; method: immunoSEQ multiplex PCR. Found here are hundreds of thousands of clones, about 93% of them singletons; the top ten hold 0.65% to 0.85%. Input material: peripheral blood. The receptors were gathered from a man aged 55 to 70 with COVID-19, enrolled during active disease.

The chain has TRBV28 and TRBJ1-2; no definite D call. Germline CDR1 and CDR2: MDHEN and SYDVKM. This CDR3 spans 14 amino acids. Trimming stripped 3 bases from V and 7 bases from J, with 15 bases between. The CDR3 loop reads CASSLQNPGGGYTF. The CDR3 coding sequence is TGTGCCAGCAGTTTGCAAAACCCGGGAGGTGGCTACACCTTC.

The V and J genes are TRBV24-1 and TRBJ2-1; the match to TRBD2 covers 7 bases. CDR1 KGHDR and CDR2 SFDVKD come from the germline V gene. With 4 bases clipped from V and 6 bases from J, the junction kept 5 bases outside the gene matches. This CDR3 has 14 residues. The CDR3 sequence: CATSDLAGVNEQFF. In DNA, the CDR3 is TGTGCCACCAGTGACCTGGCGGGGGTCAATGAGCAGTTCTTC.

This clone has a single count. The genes are TRBV7-9 and TRBJ2-1; the D gene is possibly TRBD2 (6 bases). The V gene's germline CDR1 is SEHNR and CDR2 FQNEAQ (reference sequence). V lost 5 bases and J lost 6, with 20 bases in between. This CDR3 has 16 residues. The CDR3 loop reads CASSAPLVAARNEQFF. The DNA for the CDR3 is TGTGCCAGCAGCGCCCCCTTAGTAGCGGCGCGCAATGAGCAGTTCTTC.

This rearrangement joins TRBV30 to TRBJ2-6; D gene ambiguous. This CDR3 contains 13 residues. Germline values: CDR1 GTSNPN, CDR2 SVGIG (reference sequence). V lost 3 bases, J lost 4 bases, and 7 bases lay in between. CDR3 in DNA: TGTGCCTGGAGGCCTATGGGGGCCAACGTCCTGACTTTC. It is translated as CAWRPMGANVLTF. Supplemented by reference TRBV30 and TRBJ2-6, the full variable domain reads SQTIHQWPATLVQPVGSPLSLECTVEGTSNPNLYWYRQAAGRGLQLLFYSVGIGQISSEVPQNLSASRPQDRQFILSSKKLLLSDSGFYLCAWRPMGANVLTFGAGSRLTVL.

The chain is built from TRBV4-3 and TRBJ1-6, with TRBD1 matching over 8 bases. Germline V gives CDR1 LGHNA, CDR2 YSLEER. This CDR3 is built from 16 residues. V lost 1 base and J lost 12; bases outside the gene matches: 11. The chain's CDR3 is CASSQVGTTRGLPLHF. The CDR3 coding sequence is TGCGCCAGCAGCCAAGTCGGTACGACCAGGGGGCTACCCCTCCACTTT.

The rearrangement joins TRBV6-5 to TRBJ2-7; 11 bases align to TRBD1. From germline, CDR1 is MNHEY and CDR2 SVGAGI. V trimming: 3 bases; J trimming: 3 bases; junction bases outside the gene matches: 7. This CDR3 is built from 16 residues. The chain's CDR3 is CASSYYGQGAFYEQYF. The DNA for the CDR3 is TGTGCCAGCAGTTATTACGGACAGGGGGCCTTCTACGAGCAGTACTTC.

The genes are TRBV7-2 and TRBJ1-4; TRBD1 agrees at 11 bases. Germline V gene data show CDR1 as SGHTA and CDR2 as FQGNSA. The junction had 21 bases not matched to a gene; V was cut back by 8 bases and J by 7 bases. This CDR3 comprises 19 residues. CDR3: CASGTPGTGGYIAPEKLFF. The CDR3 nucleotides are TGTGCCAGCGGCACTCCCGGGACAGGGGGTTATATTGCTCCTGAAAAACTGTTTTTT.

The chain employs TRBV2 and TRBJ1-2; D not resolved. The CDR3 extends over 14 amino acids. V dropped 6 bases and J dropped 7 bases, with 18 bases sitting between them. The germline V gene encodes CDR1 SNHLY and CDR2 FYNNEI. For the CDR3, the DNA is TGTGCCAGCAGGGTAGGCGGGGTCTCGTTTGGCTACACCTTC. Protein: CASRVGGVSFGYTF.

V usage is TRBV25-1 and J usage is TRBJ1-2, with 7 bases that match TRBD1. Germline CDR1 is MGHDK and CDR2 is SYGVNS. The CDR3 totals 15 residues. With 2 bases clipped from V and 1 base from J, the junction kept 4 bases outside the gene matches. In nucleotides, the CDR3 is TGTGCCAGCAGTGAAGGCAGGGGGGTTAACTATGGCTACACCTTC. It specifies CASSEGRGVNYGYTF.

The chain links TRBV6-1 to TRBJ2-3; 7 bases align to TRBD2. The CDR3 runs to 15 residues. The germline gives CDR1 MNHNS, CDR2 SASEGT. Unmatched junction bases numbered 7, after V lost 6 bases and J lost 1 base. CDR3: CASRESSGRTDTQYF. For the CDR3, the DNA is TGTGCCAGCAGGGAATCTAGCGGCCGCACAGATACGCAGTATTTT.

The rearrangement links TRBV20-1 to TRBJ2-1; D is undetermined. CDR3 length: 10 amino acids. Deletions cut 6 bases from V and 9 bases from J, with 9 bases between. CDR1 is DFQATT, CDR2 SNEGSKA, per germline (reference sequence). CDR3 loop: CSATNGEQFF. The CDR3 region has the DNA TGCAGTGCCACTAACGGTGAGCAGTTCTTC.

V gene TRBV14 combines with J gene TRBJ2-7; D perhaps matches TRBD1 (6 bases). The CDR3 length is 18 residues. Per germline, CDR1 SGHDN and CDR2 FVKESK. The V end lost 4 bases, the J end lost 1 base, and 23 bases lay between the germline ends. The CDR3 DNA sequence: TGTGCCAGCAGCCCAAGAACAATTACAGGGTATTCTTCCTACGAGCAGTACTTC. This translates into CASSPRTITGYSSYEQYF.

The CDR3 sequence: CASGEGPSTDTQYF. CDR3 in DNA: TGTGCCAGCGGGGAGGGCCCTAGCACAGATACGCAGTATTTT. The chain has TRBV11-2 and TRBJ2-3, with 7 bases identical to TRBD2. Germline lookup yields CDR1 SGHAT and CDR2 FQNNGV. V shed 8 bases, J shed 0 bases, and the junction held 5 bases outside the gene matches. The CDR3 contains 14 residues.

A few counts support this clone. The chain recombines TRBV19 with TRBJ2-2, with D maybe TRBD1 (5 bases). Trimming left V 3 bases short and J 6 bases short, with 8 bases between. This CDR3 has 13 amino acids. Germline V gene lookup returns CDR1 LNHDA and CDR2 SQIVND (reference sequence). The CDR3 protein is CASSIQGSGELFF. As DNA, the CDR3 is TGTGCCAGTAGTATTCAGGGATCCGGGGAGCTGTTTTTT.

The J gene is TRBJ1-2, the V gene TRBV7-2; TRBD1 agrees at 9 bases. From germline, CDR1 is SGHTA and CDR2 FQGNSA. The V gene end was trimmed by 5 bases and the J gene end by 4 bases; junction bases not matched to a gene: 17. There are 18 residues in the CDR3. The CDR3 spells CASSQGAGQGYVSYGYTF. CDR3 sequence (DNA): TGTGCCAGCAGCCAAGGGGCGGGACAGGGTTATGTTAGCTATGGCTACACCTTC. Using reference TRBV7-2 and TRBJ1-2 for the parts outside the CDR3, the full variable domain is GAGVSQSPSNKVTEKGKDVELRCDPISGHTALYWYRQSLGQGLEFLIYFQGNSAPDKSGLPSDRFSAERTGGSVSTLTIQRTQQEDSAVYLCASSQGAGQGYVSYGYTFGSGTRLTVV.

The chain uses TRBV14 and TRBJ2-5, with D uncertain. Trimming cost V 0 bases and J 0 bases, with 8 bases left between them. Germline V gene lookup returns CDR1 SGHDN and CDR2 FVKESK. CDR3 length equals 15 residues. The CDR3: CASSQDPRDQETQYF. DNA of the CDR3: TGTGCCAGCAGCCAAGATCCCCGGGACCAAGAGACCCAGTACTTC.

The chain carries TRBV3-1 (or the pseudogene TRBV3-2) and TRBJ1-5; no clear D gene. Trimming removed 0 bases at V and 9 bases at J, with 12 bases between. This CDR3 comprises 14 residues. CDR1 and CDR2 (germline): LGHDT, YNNKEL (reference sequence). The CDR3 reads CASSQDLSYRPQHF. In DNA, the CDR3 is TGTGCCAGCAGCCAAGATCTGTCCTATCGGCCCCAGCATTTT.

The chain combines TRBV3-1 (or the pseudogene TRBV3-2) with TRBJ2-2, with 13 bases matching TRBD2. J lost 4 bases, V lost 0 bases, and 20 bases had no gene match. Germline V gene lookup returns CDR1 LGHDT and CDR2 YNNKEL (reference sequence). This CDR3 contains 23 residues. The CDR3 nucleotides are TGTGCCAGCAGCCAAGATCCCACCTTGACTAGCGGGAGGTGGCCCGATTCCACCGGGGAGCTGTTTTTT. This sequence encodes CASSQDPTLTSGRWPDSTGELFF.